The rows below give T cell receptor beta chains drawn from one sample of a study of CXCR3-negative and CXCR3-positive naive CD8 T cells. Using the 5' RACE reads, TCRdb records one entry per CDR3 protein without DNA. Found here are approximately 5,300 distinct CDR3 sequences; the top ten clones hold approximately 1.7%. What was sequenced was naive CXCR3- CD8+ T cells from blood. The receptors were gathered from a human donor in good health. Some clones in this sample may be carry-over from other donors' samples. The CDR3 runs from the conserved cysteine through the conserved F or W. The size field is filled for only some rows; it gives once, few, many or a size class.

abundance	j_gene	v_gene	len	CDR3aa
medium-sized	TRBJ2-7	TRBV29-1	13	CNVGRVGAYEQYF
-	TRBJ2-1	TRBV4-3	17	CASSQEPGLSVYNEQFF
-	TRBJ1-1	TRBV6-6	15	CASSYASGLNTEAFF
-	TRBJ1-5	TRBV12-3/TRBV12-4	17	CASSLTRTAHSNQPQHF
-	TRBJ2-1	TRBV3-1	17	CASSQDYPGLRNNEQFF
medium-sized	TRBJ1-1	TRBV3-1	14	CASSQKTVNTEAFF
-	TRBJ2-1	TRBV19	17	CASSIEGLATTYNEQFF
-	TRBJ2-7	TRBV29-1	14	CCVESGQDSYEQYF
medium-sized	TRBJ1-3	TRBV7-2	18	CATETFKGTGFGGNTIYF
-	TRBJ2-4	TRBV21-1	13	CASSNVSINIQYF
medium-sized	TRBJ1-2	TRBV21-1	17	CASSKAGTGTGGYGYTF
-	TRBJ2-3	TRBV4-3	15	CASSQDHSWADTQYF
-	TRBJ2-3	TRBV2	14	CAIPRAGRADTQYF
-	TRBJ1-6	TRBV10-3	15	CASGTDRVEASPLHF
medium-sized	TRBJ2-5	TRBV5-6	13	CASSFGRVQTQYF
-	TRBJ2-1	TRBV7-2	13	CASSQYAFYEQFF
medium-sized	TRBJ2-1	TRBV7-3	16	CASSLNGGESYNEQFF
medium-sized	TRBJ1-2	TRBV20-1	15	CSASMRGQTNYGYTF
medium-sized	TRBJ2-7	TRBV4-3	14	CASSQGTSSYEQYF
medium-sized	TRBJ1-2	TRBV29-1	11	CSVEDRGGYTF
medium-sized	TRBJ2-1	TRBV13	15	CASSLGGQSYNEQFF
medium-sized	TRBJ1-1	TRBV9	15	CASSATGTGGEGAFF
-	TRBJ2-3	TRBV19	15	CASSIPGVHTDTQYF
medium-sized	TRBJ2-2	TRBV7-2	13	CASSLDGTGELFF
medium-sized	TRBJ2-2	TRBV29-1	15	CSVEGLATNTGELFF
-	TRBJ2-2	TRBV9	13	CASSVGLGGELFF
-	TRBJ1-1	TRBV21-1	16	CASSEATGQLNTEAFF
-	TRBJ1-4	TRBV7-8	15	CASSLDPVGEEKLFF
-	TRBJ2-2	TRBV12-5	14	CASGLTGTAGELFF
-	TRBJ1-5	TRBV2	14	CASSGGSWHQPQHF
medium-sized	TRBJ2-3	TRBV6-5	15	CASSYSGLLPDTQYF
medium-sized	TRBJ2-1	TRBV29-1	14	CSVETGTQVNEQFF
-	TRBJ1-4	TRBV5-1	11	CASSSDGKLFF
medium-sized	TRBJ2-7	TRBV27	15	CASSLSGTGSYEQYF
-	TRBJ2-5	TRBV29-1	14	CSVEDYRDQETQYF
-	TRBJ1-1	TRBV19	15	CASSLWDSGGTEAFF
-	TRBJ2-7	TRBV2	12	CASRGTRNEQYF
-	TRBJ1-2	TRBV3-1	15	CASSQDNLGDGGYTF
medium-sized	TRBJ2-7	TRBV21-1	12	CASSKAAPEQYF
-	TRBJ2-1	TRBV2	15	CASSARQGSYNEQFF
-	TRBJ2-2	TRBV5-6	14	CASSRDGNTGELFF
-	TRBJ1-1	TRBV19	11	CASSIGVGAFF
-	TRBJ2-1	TRBV6-5	11	CASRIQNEQFF
-	TRBJ1-1	TRBV29-1	11	CSVEGDTEAFF
medium-sized	TRBJ2-3	TRBV29-1	14	CSVEYRGRTDTQYF
medium-sized	TRBJ2-3	TRBV20-1	16	CSARDIGQGRTDTQYF
large	TRBJ1-4	TRBV12-3/TRBV12-4	16	CASSLDAGLSDEKLFF
-	TRBJ2-7	TRBV5-1	13	CASSLGQNYEQYF
medium-sized	TRBJ2-7	TRBV4-2	17	CASSQGMGEADRYEQYF
medium-sized	TRBJ2-7	TRBV21-1	17	CASSKALQGAPRDEQYF
-	TRBJ1-2	TRBV6-2/TRBV6-3	15	CASSPESGRNYGYTF
medium-sized	TRBJ2-6	TRBV20-1	15	CSARDMGTGANGLTF